Each of the 16 T cell receptor beta chains below was sequenced from the same sample in a study of blood T cell repertoires in COVID-19. Sequencing was performed with immunoSEQ multiplex PCR; in TCRdb, only in-frame clones are kept and a portion is missing. The data contain around 260,000 clones, around 82% of them singletons. The sample was peripheral blood. These receptors came from a human donor with COVID-19, enrolled during active disease. The donor label of this sample is uncertain.

This rearrangement joins TRBV19 to TRBJ2-3; possible D gene TRBD2, 6 bases. In germline, CDR1 is LNHDA, CDR2 SQIVND (reference sequence). V was cut by 6 bases and J by 2 bases, with 15 bases left in between. The CDR3 sequence is 15 residues long. This CDR3 reads CASRAGRLSTDTQYF. The CDR3 DNA is TGTGCCAGTAGGGCGGGACGGCTCTCCACAGATACGCAGTATTTT.

The chain employs TRBV10-3 and TRBJ1-5; TRBD1 agrees at 11 bases. V was pared by 9 bases and J by 6 bases, with 10 bases of the junction left unmatched. The germline CDR1 and CDR2 sequences are ENHRY and SYGVKD. CDR3 length equals 15 residues. CDR3 region: CAIQGQGERGQPQHF. Here the CDR3 DNA reads TGTGCCATACAGGGACAGGGGGAAAGGGGTCAGCCCCAGCATTTT.

V gene TRBV2 combines with J gene TRBJ1-2; D not resolved. This CDR3 has 13 residues. Germline lookup yields CDR1 SNHLY and CDR2 FYNNEI. V lost 4 bases and J 8 bases, leaving 14 bases between the germline ends. In DNA, the CDR3 is TGTGCCAGCAGTGTAGTGGAGCCAGAAGGCTACACCTTC. Protein sequence: CASSVVEPEGYTF. The entire variable domain, with the rest obtained from reference TRBV2 and TRBJ1-2, is as follows: EPEVTQTPSHQVTQMGQEVILRCVPISNHLYFYWYRQILGQKVEFLVSFYNNEISEKSEIFDDQFSVERPDGSNFTLKIRSTKLEDSAMYFCASSVVEPEGYTFGSGTRLTVV.

The chain is built from TRBV5-1 and TRBJ2-1; the match to TRBD2 covers 10 bases. CDR1 and CDR2 from the germline V gene are SGHRS and YFSETQ. V was pared by 2 bases and J by 6 bases, with 5 bases of the junction left unmatched. The CDR3 extends over 15 amino acids. The CDR3 here is CASSFSGRDGNEQFF. CDR3 nucleotide sequence: TGCGCCAGCAGCTTCAGCGGGAGGGACGGCAATGAGCAGTTCTTC.

This clone was seen more than once but under ten times. The gene calls are TRBV28 and TRBJ1-4; TRBD1 matches at 8 bases. Unmatched junction bases numbered 16, after V lost 6 bases and J lost 4 bases. The CDR3 sequence is 18 residues long. Germline-derived CDR1 and CDR2 are MDHEN and SYDVKM. CDR3 nucleotide sequence: TGTGCCAGCAGCACTAGACCCGGGACAGGTCCCGATAATGAAAAACTGTTTTTT. Translated, it gives CASSTRPGTGPDNEKLFF. Complete variable domain (other parts from reference TRBV28 and TRBJ1-4): DVKVTQSSRYLVKRTGEKVFLECVQDMDHENMFWYRQDPGLGLRLIYFSYDVKMKEKGDIPEGYSVSREKKERFSLILESASTNQTSMYLCASSTRPGTGPDNEKLFFGSGTQLSVL.

This rearrangement joins TRBV28 to TRBJ1-5; D is undetermined. This CDR3 is 13 amino acids long. V lost 8 bases and J 2 bases, leaving 10 bases between the germline ends. CDR1 is MDHEN and CDR2 is SYDVKM in the germline V gene. The CDR3 nucleotides read TGTGCCAGCGGGGAGTCGGGCAATCAGCCCCAGCATTTT. Translated: CASGESGNQPQHF. Looking up the rest from reference TRBV28 and TRBJ1-5 gives the full variable domain: DVKVTQSSRYLVKRTGEKVFLECVQDMDHENMFWYRQDPGLGLRLIYFSYDVKMKEKGDIPEGYSVSREKKERFSLILESASTNQTSMYLCASGESGNQPQHFGDGTRLSIL.

The gene calls are TRBV7-2 and TRBJ1-1; D call uncertain. This CDR3 has 17 amino acids. The germline CDR1 and CDR2 sequences are SGHTA and FQGNSA. V gave up 5 bases and J gave up 1 base, with 20 bases separating them. The chain's CDR3 is CASSRRGPPLGNTEAFF. CDR3 nucleotide sequence: TGTGCCAGCAGCAGACGCGGGCCCCCCCTAGGGAACACTGAAGCTTTCTTT.

This chain joins TRBV6-5 and TRBJ2-5; the match to TRBD2 covers 13 bases. V dropped 10 bases and J dropped 4; count of bases not matched to a gene: 3. This CDR3 has 13 amino acids. CDR1 and CDR2 from the germline V gene are MNHEY and SVGAGI. CDR3 nucleotides: TGTGCCACACGGACTAGCGGGAGAGAGACCCAGTACTTC. This sequence encodes CATRTSGRETQYF.

The chain has TRBV29-1 and TRBJ1-2, with TRBD1 matching 9 bases. V lost 4 bases to trimming and J lost 5 bases; unmatched junction nucleotides: 2. The germline V gene has CDR1 SQVTM and CDR2 ANQGSEA. This CDR3 region has 12 residues. The CDR3 reads CSVVDRGYGYTF. DNA for the CDR3: TGCAGCGTTGTTGACAGGGGGTATGGCTACACCTTC.

J is TRBJ2-7 and V is TRBV2; no clear D gene. CDR3 size: 14 residues. Germline CDR1 reads SNHLY; CDR2 reads FYNNEI. V lost 3 bases, J lost 1 base, and 10 bases lay in between. As DNA, the CDR3 is TGTGCCAGCAGTGACGCCACTTTTTCCTACGAGCAGTACTTC. It is translated as CASSDATFSYEQYF.

The chain recombines TRBV5-6 with TRBJ1-2; D remains ambiguous. Germline V gene sequence: CDR1 SGHDT, CDR2 YYEEEE. The CDR3 loop spans 15 amino acids. Trimming pared 4 bases from V and 6 bases from J, leaving 19 bases between. CDR3 nucleotide sequence: TGTGCCAGCAGCGTCGGGGTAGGGTCGGCGGATGGCTACACCTTC. It specifies CASSVGVGSADGYTF.

In its sample, this clone was seen a few times. The gene calls are TRBV5-5 and TRBJ1-3; tentatively, D is TRBD1 (5 bases). Germline loops: CDR1 SGHKS, CDR2 YYEKEE (reference sequence). V was pared by 0 bases and J by 4 bases, with 11 bases between. This CDR3 comprises 15 residues. The CDR3 DNA follows: TGTGCCAGCAGCTTGGCAGCAGGGTCAGGAAACACCATATATTTT. Amino acid sequence: CASSLAAGSGNTIYF.

CDR3: CASSLALGRDIPYEQYF. CDR3 DNA sequence: TGTGCCAGCAGTTTAGCCTTGGGCCGGGACATACCCTACGAGCAGTACTTC. The J gene is TRBJ2-7, the V gene TRBV28; possible D gene TRBD1, 6 bases. Germline V gene sequence: CDR1 MDHEN, CDR2 SYDVKM. V was shortened by 2 bases and J by 2 bases, with 19 bases between the two germline ends. The CDR3 length is 17 residues.

The chain links TRBV6-6 to TRBJ2-2; 13 positions match TRBD2. The CDR3 runs 20 residues. The V gene's germline CDR1 is MNHNY and CDR2 SVGAGI (reference sequence). Trimming at V came to 6 bases and at J to 0 bases, leaving 13 bases not matched to a gene. In DNA form, the CDR3 reads TGTGCCAGCAGCCGCCCTCAACTAGCGGGAGGGATCGCGAACACCGGGGAGCTGTTTTTT. It yields the protein CASSRPQLAGGIANTGELFF.

The rearrangement links TRBV3-1 (or the pseudogene TRBV3-2) to TRBJ2-5; TRBD2 matches 7 bases. This CDR3 is built from 17 residues. Per germline, CDR1 LGHDT and CDR2 YNNKEL (reference sequence). J gave up 2 bases and V 1 base, and 10 bases lay outside the gene matches. The CDR3 nucleotides are TGTGCCAGCAGCCAAGGTTTGAGCGGGACTAAACAAGAGACCCAGTACTTC. As protein: CASSQGLSGTKQETQYF.

CDR3 protein: CASSIARGSTDTQYF. The CDR3 nucleotides are TGTGCCAGTAGTATTGCGCGGGGGAGCACAGATACGCAGTATTTT. V gene TRBV19 combines with J gene TRBJ2-3; 7 bases align to TRBD2. J gave up 0 bases and V 3 bases, and 3 bases lay outside the gene matches. This CDR3 is 15 amino acids long. The germline V gene has CDR1 LNHDA and CDR2 SQIVND (reference sequence).